This T cell receptor (beta chain) was identified during a study of blood T cell repertoires in COVID-19. Study as a whole: PBMCs, B-cell-depleted T cells, or T cells provided the cDNA or gDNA that made up the material.

Trimming shortened V by 7 bases and J by 5 bases, and 17 bases separated the two germline ends. The CDR3 is 14 residues long. CDR1 and CDR2 from the germline V gene are MDHEN and SYDVKM. Method: immunoSEQ multiplex PCR; TCRdb's copy keeps in-frame clones and lacks some. This sample has 200,000 to 250,000 clones, with 90% found just once. Residents of under 25 US areas, aged about 18 to 100 years, made up the participants. Cohorts were based on clinical histories the participants reported. Up to 2 weeks before entering the study, exposed participants had met a COVID-19 case. V is TRBV28 and J is TRBJ1-1; D is uncertain. This sequence was found in a middle-aged man who had been exposed to COVID-19. Input material: PBMCs or T cells enriched from blood (not recorded which). CDR3 protein: CASTGGSGRTEAFF. The DNA of the CDR3 is TGTGCCAGCACTGGAGGGAGCGGCCGTACTGAAGCTTTCTTT.